What follows is one T cell receptor beta chain and its context. This clone is identified as large (0.1 to 1%). What antigen it recognizes has not been identified. No base quality information exists; no much larger clone differs at one position. The immunoSEQ Assay, a bias-controlled multiplex PCR, was used to amplify TCRbeta CDR3 regions from genomic DNA. The authors processed their data as follows. The number of nucleated cells in each sample was estimated by amplification of reference gene primers within the assay. Sequence reads were collapsed and filtered to measure the absolute abundance of every unique TCRbeta CDR3 rearrangement. For each sample, productive Simpson clonality was calculated as the square root of Simpson's diversity index over productive rearrangements. This immuneACCESS table, as held by TCRdb, lists in-frame sequences with V and J called but not all clones. Of the missing ones, under half trace to an unresolved V gene in checked studies; the others have no known cause. The V and J calls and clone size come from that table; D and trimming were worked out from the DNA. The sample table contains roughly 150,000 clones; only one count was recorded for 80% to 85% of them. Around 4% of the sample is taken by the ten largest.

This sample was included in a study of blood T cell repertoires in COVID-19 (dated by TCRdb to about 2020). Turning to the overall study: Samples from collaborators originated in the United States, Italy and Spain and spanned both the acute and convalescent phases of COVID-19. Deeply sampled blood TCRbeta repertoires from subjects exposed to, actively infected with, or recovered from COVID-19 were included in the dataset. A de-identified subject ID, COVID-19 status, age in years and sex were almost always included in the sample metadata. The prospective study material was composed of cDNA or gDNA derived from T cells, B-cell-depleted T cells, or PBMCs. The repertoires were made available in a free public database intended to serve as a resource for research on the immune response to SARS-CoV-2. Samples came from the ongoing ImmuneRACE study (first 160 participants) plus 1,254 subjects from 6 global collaborators. Where available, HLA class I and class II types were taken from metadata supplied by the sample provider and were not determined by assay-based typing. The paper's findings and limits, for the study overall: The amount of clinical and demographic metadata varied by source and participant and was provided uncurated.

The collaborating institutions used their own protocols to collect whole blood in K2EDTA tubes. Collaborator samples were shipped for TCRbeta analysis as frozen whole blood, isolated PBMCs, or DNA extracted from either sample type. The CDR3 measures 15 amino acids from cysteine to phenylalanine. Of the read, only the CDR3 DNA is kept; its 45 bases are in frame from base 1. CDR1 and CDR2, looked up from the germline V gene (reference sequence), are MNHEY and SMNVEV. V is pruned by 4 bases and J by 3 bases, leaving 7 bases of the junction without a gene match. Sample: peripheral blood. The chain is made from TRBV27 and TRBJ2-7; 9 bases in the junction line up with TRBD2. The sequence was obtained from an elderly woman with acute or convalescent COVID-19. The CDR3 here reads CASSSSSGEHYEQYF. The nucleotide sequence is given as TGTGCCAGCAGTTCCTCTAGCGGGGAACACTACGAGCAGTACTTC.